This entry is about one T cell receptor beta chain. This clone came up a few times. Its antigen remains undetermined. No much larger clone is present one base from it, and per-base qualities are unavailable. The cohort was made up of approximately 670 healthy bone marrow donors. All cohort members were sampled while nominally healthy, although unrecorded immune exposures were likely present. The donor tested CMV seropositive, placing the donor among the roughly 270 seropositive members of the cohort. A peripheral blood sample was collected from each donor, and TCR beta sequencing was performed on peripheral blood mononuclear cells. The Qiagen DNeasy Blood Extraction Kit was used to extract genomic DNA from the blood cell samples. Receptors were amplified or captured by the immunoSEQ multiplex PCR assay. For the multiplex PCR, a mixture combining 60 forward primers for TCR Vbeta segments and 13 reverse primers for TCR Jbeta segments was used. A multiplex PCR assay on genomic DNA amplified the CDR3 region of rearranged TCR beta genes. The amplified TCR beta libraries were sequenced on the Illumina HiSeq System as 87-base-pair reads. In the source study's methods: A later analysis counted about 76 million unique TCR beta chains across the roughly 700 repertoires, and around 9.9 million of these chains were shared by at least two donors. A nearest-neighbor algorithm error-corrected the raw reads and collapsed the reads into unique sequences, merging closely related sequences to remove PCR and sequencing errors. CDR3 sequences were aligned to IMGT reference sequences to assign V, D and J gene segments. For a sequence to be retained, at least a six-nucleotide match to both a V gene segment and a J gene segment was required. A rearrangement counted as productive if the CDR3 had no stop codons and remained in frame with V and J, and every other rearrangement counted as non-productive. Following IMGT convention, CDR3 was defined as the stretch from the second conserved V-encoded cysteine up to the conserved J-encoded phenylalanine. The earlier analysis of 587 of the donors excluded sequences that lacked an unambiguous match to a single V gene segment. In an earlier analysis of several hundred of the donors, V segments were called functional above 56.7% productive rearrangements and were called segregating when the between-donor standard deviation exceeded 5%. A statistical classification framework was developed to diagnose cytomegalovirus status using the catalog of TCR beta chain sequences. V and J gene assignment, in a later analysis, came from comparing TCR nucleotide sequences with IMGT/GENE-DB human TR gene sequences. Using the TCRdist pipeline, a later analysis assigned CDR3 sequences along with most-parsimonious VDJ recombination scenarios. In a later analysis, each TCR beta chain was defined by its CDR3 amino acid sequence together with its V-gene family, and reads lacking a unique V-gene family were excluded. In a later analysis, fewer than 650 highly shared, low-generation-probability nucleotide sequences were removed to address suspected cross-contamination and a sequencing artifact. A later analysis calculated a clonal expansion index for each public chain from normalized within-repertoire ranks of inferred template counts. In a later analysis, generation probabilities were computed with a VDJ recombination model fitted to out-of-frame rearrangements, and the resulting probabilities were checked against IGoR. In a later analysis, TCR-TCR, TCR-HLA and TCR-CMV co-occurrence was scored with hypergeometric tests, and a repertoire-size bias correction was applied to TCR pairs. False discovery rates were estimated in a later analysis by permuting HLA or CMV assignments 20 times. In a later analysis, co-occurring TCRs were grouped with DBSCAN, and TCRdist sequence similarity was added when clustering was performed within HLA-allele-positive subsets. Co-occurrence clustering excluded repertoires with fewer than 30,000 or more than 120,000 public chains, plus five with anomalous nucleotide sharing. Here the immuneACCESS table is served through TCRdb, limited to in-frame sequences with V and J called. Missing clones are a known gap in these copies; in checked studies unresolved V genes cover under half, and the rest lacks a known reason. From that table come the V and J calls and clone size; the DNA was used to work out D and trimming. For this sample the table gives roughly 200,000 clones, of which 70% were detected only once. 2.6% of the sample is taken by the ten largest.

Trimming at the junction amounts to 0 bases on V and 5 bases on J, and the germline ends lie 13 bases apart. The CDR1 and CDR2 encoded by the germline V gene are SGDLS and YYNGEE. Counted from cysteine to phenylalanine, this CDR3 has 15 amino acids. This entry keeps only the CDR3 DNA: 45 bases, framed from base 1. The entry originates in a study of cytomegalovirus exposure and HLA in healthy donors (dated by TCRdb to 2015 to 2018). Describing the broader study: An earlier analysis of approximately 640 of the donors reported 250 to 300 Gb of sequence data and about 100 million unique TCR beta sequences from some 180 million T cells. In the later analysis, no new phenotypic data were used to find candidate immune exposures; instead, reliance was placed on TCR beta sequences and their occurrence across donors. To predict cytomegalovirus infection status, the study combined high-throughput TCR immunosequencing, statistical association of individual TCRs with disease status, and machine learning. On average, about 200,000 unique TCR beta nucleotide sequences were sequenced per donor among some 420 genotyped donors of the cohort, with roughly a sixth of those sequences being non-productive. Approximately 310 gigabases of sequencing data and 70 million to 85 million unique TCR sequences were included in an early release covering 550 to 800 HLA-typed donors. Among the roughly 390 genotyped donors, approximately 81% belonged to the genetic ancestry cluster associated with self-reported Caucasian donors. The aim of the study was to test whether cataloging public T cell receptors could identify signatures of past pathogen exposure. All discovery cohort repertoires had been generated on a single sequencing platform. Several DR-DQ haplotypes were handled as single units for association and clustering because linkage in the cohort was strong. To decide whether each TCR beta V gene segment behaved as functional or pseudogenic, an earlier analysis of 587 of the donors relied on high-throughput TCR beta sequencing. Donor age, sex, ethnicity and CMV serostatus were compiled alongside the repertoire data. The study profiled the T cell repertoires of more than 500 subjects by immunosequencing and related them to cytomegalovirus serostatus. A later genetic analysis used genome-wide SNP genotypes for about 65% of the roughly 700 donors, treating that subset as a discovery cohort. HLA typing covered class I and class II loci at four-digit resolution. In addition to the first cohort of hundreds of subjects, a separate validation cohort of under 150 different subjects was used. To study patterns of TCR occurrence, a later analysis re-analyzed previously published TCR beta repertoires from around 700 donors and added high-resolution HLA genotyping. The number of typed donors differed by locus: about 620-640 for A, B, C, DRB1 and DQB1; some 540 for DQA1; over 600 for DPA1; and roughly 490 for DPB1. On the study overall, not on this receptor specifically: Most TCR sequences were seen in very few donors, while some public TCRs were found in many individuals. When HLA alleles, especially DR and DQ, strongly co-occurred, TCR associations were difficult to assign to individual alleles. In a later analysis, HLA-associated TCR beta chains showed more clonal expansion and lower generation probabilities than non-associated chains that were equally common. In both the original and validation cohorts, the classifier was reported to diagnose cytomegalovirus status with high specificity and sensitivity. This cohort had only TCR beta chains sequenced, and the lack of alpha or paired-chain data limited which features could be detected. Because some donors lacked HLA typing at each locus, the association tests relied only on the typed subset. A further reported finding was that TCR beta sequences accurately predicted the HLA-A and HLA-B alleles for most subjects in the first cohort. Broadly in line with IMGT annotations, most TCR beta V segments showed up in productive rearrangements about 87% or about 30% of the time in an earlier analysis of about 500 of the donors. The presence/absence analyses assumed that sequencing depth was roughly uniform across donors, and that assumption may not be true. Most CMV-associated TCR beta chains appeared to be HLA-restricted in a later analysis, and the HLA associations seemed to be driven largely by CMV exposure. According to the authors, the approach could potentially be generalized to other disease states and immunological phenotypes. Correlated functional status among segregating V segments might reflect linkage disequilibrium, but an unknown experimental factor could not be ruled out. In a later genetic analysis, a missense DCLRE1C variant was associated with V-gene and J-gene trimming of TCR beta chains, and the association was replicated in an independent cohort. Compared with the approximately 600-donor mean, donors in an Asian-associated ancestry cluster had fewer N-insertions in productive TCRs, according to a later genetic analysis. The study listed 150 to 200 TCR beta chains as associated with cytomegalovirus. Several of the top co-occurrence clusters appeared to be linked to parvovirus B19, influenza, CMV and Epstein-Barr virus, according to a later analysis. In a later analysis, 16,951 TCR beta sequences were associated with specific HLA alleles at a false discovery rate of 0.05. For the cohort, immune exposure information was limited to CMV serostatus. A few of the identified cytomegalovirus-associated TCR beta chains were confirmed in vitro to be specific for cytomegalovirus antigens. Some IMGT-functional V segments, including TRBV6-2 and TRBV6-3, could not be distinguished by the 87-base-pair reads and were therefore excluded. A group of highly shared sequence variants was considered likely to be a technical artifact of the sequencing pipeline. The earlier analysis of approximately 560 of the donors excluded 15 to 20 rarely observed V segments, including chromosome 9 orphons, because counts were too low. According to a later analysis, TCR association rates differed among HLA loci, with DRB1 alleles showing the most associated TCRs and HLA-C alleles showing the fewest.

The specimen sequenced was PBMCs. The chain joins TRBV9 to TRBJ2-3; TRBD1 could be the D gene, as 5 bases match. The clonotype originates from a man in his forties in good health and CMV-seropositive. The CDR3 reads CASSVETGPGDTQYF. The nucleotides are TGTGCCAGCAGCGTAGAAACAGGTCCGGGAGATACGCAGTATTTT.